This TCR beta chain comes out of a study of blood T cell repertoires in COVID-19. Study background: PBMCs, B-cell-depleted T cells, or T cells provided the cDNA or gDNA that made up the material.

The ends were cut back, 4 bases at V and 4 bases at J, with 13 bases in the middle. This CDR3 has 14 amino acids. Germline-derived CDR1 and CDR2 are SGHTA and FQGNSA. The protocol was immunoSEQ multiplex PCR, while the TCRdb copy is restricted to in-frame clones and leaves out a portion. The repertoire holds roughly 250,000 clones, with roughly 88% as singletons. Sequencing was carried out using peripheral blood. The TCR sequence derives from a woman aged 25 to 45 with acute or convalescent COVID-19. This chain connects TRBV7-2 to TRBJ1-2; D remains ambiguous. The CDR3 DNA follows: TGTGCCAGCAGCTATCCCTCAGGCTTCTATGGCTACACCTTC. This gives the protein CASSYPSGFYGYTF.